Below are 2 T cell receptor beta chains sequenced from a single sample in a study of preoperative IRX-2 immunotherapy in early breast cancer. Documented treatment: preoperative locoregional IRX-2 cytokine immunotherapy. TCRdb keeps only in-frame clones here, not all; method: immunoSEQ multiplex PCR. The sample lists 3,000 to 3,500 clones; more than 75% were seen once. The sample consisted of tumor tissue, taken after IRX-2 immunotherapy. The source is a human donor with breast cancer.

This clone has just a few counts. The chain recombines TRBV12-5 with TRBJ1-4; D unclear. Germline CDR1 is LGHNT and CDR2 is FRNRAP. CDR3 length: 11 amino acids. The germline V and J ends were trimmed by 3 bases and 8 bases, with 4 bases remaining between them. CDR3: CASGFSEKLFF. CDR3 DNA sequence: TGTGCTAGTGGTTTTTCAGAAAAACTGTTTTTT.

This clone appeared a single time. CDR3 protein: CASSYEDRSYNEQFF. CDR3 bases: TGTGCCAGCAGTTACGAGGATAGGTCCTACAATGAGCAGTTCTTC. The chain joins TRBV6-8 to TRBJ2-1; no definite D call. The length of the CDR3 is 15 residues. V dropped 2 bases and J dropped 1 base, with 9 bases sitting between them. CDR1 and CDR2 (germline): MNHGY, SAAAGT.